This TCR beta chain came from a study of patients and donors after allogeneic stem cell transplantation. This CDR3 contains 14 residues. From germline, CDR1 is SQVTM and CDR2 ANQGSEA. TCRdb fed the RT-PCR reads into MiXCR, producing one record per CDR3 protein. Found here are 400,000 to 450,000 distinct CDR3 sequences, about a sixth of them singletons; the top ten hold 6.5% to 7.5%. This clonotype was detected many times. The sequence derives from a human donor who was either an allogeneic HSCT recipient or a stem cell or donor lymphocyte infusion donor (not recorded which). It is not recorded whose cells these are; they may come from a transplant donor. The sample taken for sequencing was blood, either unsorted or a sorted T cell fraction (not recorded which). The V call is TRBV29-1, the J call TRBJ1-2; possibly TRBD1 for D (5 bases). CDR3 residues: CSFSPRGGEHGYTF. Written as DNA, the CDR3 is TGCAGTTTTTCCCCCCGGGGAGGGGAACATGGCTACACCTTC.